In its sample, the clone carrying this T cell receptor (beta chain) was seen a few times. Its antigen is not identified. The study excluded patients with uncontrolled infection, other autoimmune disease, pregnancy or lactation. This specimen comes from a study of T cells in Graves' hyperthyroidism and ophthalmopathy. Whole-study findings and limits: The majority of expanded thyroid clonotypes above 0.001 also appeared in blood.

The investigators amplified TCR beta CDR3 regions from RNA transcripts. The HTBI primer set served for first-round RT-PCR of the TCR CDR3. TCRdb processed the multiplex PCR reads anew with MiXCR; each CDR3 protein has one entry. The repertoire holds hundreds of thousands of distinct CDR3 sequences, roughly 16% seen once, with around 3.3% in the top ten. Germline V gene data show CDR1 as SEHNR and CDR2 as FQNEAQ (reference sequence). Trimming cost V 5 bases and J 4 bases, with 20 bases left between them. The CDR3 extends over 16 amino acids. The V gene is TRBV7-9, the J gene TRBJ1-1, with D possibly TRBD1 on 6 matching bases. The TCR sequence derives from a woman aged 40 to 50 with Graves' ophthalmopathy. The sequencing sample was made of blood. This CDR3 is CASSQRPQGLGTEAFF. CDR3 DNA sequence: TGTGCCAGCAGCCAGCGACCTCAGGGGTTAGGCACTGAAGCTTTCTTT.